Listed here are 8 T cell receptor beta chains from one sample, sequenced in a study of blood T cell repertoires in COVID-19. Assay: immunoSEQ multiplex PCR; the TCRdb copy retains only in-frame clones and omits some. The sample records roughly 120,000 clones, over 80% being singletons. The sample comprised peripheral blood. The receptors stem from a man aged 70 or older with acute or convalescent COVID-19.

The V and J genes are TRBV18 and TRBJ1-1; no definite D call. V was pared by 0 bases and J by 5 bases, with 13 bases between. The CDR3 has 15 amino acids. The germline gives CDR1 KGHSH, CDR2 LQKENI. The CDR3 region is CASSPPEAPGTEAFF. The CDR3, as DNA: TGTGCCAGCTCACCACCGGAGGCTCCGGGAACTGAAGCTTTCTTT.

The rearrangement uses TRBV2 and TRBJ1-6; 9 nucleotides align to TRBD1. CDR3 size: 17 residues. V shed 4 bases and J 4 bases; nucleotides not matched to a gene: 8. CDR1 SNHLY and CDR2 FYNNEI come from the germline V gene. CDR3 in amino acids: CASSGNTGGRYNSPLHF. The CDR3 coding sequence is TGTGCCAGCAGTGGGAACACAGGGGGCAGGTATAATTCACCCCTCCACTTT. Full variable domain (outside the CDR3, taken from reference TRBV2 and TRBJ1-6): EPEVTQTPSHQVTQMGQEVILRCVPISNHLYFYWYRQILGQKVEFLVSFYNNEISEKSEIFDDQFSVERPDGSNFTLKIRSTKLEDSAMYFCASSGNTGGRYNSPLHFGNGTRLTVT.

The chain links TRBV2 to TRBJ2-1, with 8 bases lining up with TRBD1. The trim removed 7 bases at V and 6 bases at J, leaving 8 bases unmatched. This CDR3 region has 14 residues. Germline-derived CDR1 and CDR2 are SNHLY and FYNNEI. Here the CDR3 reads CASIRDRSSNEQFF. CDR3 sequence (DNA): TGTGCCAGCATCCGGGACAGGTCTAGCAATGAGCAGTTCTTC.

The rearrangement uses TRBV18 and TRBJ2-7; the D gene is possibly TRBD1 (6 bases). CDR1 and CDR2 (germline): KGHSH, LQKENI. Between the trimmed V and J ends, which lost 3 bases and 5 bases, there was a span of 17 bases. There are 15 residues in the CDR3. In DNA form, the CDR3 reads TGTGCCAGCTCACCTCTAGGTAGCAGGGGAGACGAGCAGTACTTC. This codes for CASSPLGSRGDEQYF.

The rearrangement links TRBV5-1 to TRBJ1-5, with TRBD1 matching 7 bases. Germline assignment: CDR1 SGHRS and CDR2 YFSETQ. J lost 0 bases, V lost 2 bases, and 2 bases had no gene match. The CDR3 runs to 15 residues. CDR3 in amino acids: CASSLQGNSNQPQHF. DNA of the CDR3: TGCGCCAGCAGCTTACAGGGGAATAGCAATCAGCCCCAGCATTTT.

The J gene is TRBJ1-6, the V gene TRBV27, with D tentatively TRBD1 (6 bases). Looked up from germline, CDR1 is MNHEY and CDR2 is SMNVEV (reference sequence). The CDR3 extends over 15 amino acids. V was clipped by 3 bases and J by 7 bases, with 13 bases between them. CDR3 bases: TGTGCCAGCAGTTTCACAGGGCTTGGGAATTCACCCCTCCACTTT. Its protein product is CASSFTGLGNSPLHF.

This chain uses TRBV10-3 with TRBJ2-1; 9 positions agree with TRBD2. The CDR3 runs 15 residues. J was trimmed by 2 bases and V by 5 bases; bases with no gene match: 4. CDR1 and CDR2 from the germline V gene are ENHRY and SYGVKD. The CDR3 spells CAISPSGGPYNEQFF. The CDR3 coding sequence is TGTGCCATCAGTCCCAGCGGGGGGCCCTACAATGAGCAGTTCTTC.

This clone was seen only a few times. CDR3 amino acids: CASSLWAGGYNEQFF. The CDR3 DNA sequence: TGTGCCAGCAGCTTATGGGCGGGGGGTTACAATGAGCAGTTCTTC. This sequence joins TRBV7-2 and TRBJ2-1, with 8 bases fitting TRBD2. CDR3 length: 15 amino acids. V lost 2 bases, J lost 4 bases, and 4 bases stayed unmatched. From germline, CDR1 is SGHTA and CDR2 FQGNSA.